The subject of this entry is one T cell receptor (beta chain). This specimen belongs to a study of blood T cells in healthy people across ages. Sample-barcoded 5' priming and a J-beta primer mix drove a second PCR of roughly 7 to 11 cycles. Via MiXCR, TCRdb re-called the 5' RACE reads, giving one row per CDR3 protein. The sample has roughly 700,000 distinct CDR3 sequences, roughly 25% seen once; the top ten hold under 10%. This CDR3 comprises 14 residues. The germline gives CDR1 MDHEN, CDR2 SYDVKM. These sequences were also reported in another study, on T cells of mothers and their children.

The TCR was taken from a boy between 10 and 17 years old in good health. The sequencing sample was made of blood. The V call is TRBV28, the J call TRBJ2-5, with TRBD1 as a possible D gene (6 bases). The DNA end is a closer match to TRBJ2-7, so the J assignment may be wrong. CDR3 sequence: CASSLGTNPYEQYF. Here the CDR3 DNA reads TGTGCCAGCAGTCTAGGGACAAACCCCTACGAGCAGTACTTC.